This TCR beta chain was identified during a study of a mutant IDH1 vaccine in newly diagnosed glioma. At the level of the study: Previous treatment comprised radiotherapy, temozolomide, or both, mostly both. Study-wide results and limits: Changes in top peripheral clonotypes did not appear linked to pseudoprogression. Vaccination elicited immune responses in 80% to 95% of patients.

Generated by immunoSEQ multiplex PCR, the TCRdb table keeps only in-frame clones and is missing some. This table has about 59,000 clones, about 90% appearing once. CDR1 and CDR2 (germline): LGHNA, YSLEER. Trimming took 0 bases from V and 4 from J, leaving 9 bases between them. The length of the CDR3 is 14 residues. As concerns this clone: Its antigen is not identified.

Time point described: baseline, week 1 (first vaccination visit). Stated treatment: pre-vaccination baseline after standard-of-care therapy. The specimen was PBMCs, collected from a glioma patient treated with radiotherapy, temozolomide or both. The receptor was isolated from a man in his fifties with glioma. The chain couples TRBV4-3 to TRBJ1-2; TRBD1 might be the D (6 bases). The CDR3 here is CASSQDRTAYGYTF. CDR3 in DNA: TGCGCCAGCAGCCAAGATCGGACAGCCTATGGCTACACCTTC.